This TCR beta chain was identified during a study of cytotoxic CD8 clonotypes in ibrutinib-treated CLL. The overall study: Responses: roughly 25 partial, 2 complete; after median approximately 67 months, approximately 15 stayed remitted, roughly 12 progressed.

Profiled with immunoSEQ multiplex PCR; TCRdb holds only in-frame clones, not every one. Of about 140,000 clones in the sample, 60% to 85% were seen once. Study-wide findings and caveats: Upon ibrutinib response clonality rose, and upon progression it fell back toward baseline.

Concerning this clone itself: Its antigen is unidentified.

The specimen comprised PBMCs, sampled after 12 months of ibrutinib treatment. The origin of this receptor is a human donor with chronic lymphocytic leukemia.

CDR3 in amino acids: CASRADRGSSPLHF. CDR3 DNA: TGTGCCAGCAGAGCGGACAGGGGAAGTTCACCCCTCCACTTT. This rearrangement joins TRBV6-4 to TRBJ1-6; TRBD1 matches 9 bases. This CDR3 spans 14 amino acids. V shed 6 bases and J 9 bases; nucleotides not matched to a gene: 6. CDR1 is MRHNA, CDR2 SNTAGT, per germline.